This T cell receptor (beta chain) was obtained from a study of blood T cell repertoires in COVID-19. The length of the CDR3 is 17 residues. CDR1 is MNHEY, CDR2 SVGEGT, per germline. V was pared by 2 bases and J by 0 bases, with 14 bases between. The repertoire was sequenced with immunoSEQ multiplex PCR; TCRdb's copy has only in-frame clones and lacks some. The sample holds roughly 670,000 clones; 70% to 90% are singletons and the top ten take approximately 0.25%. What was sequenced was peripheral blood. V gene TRBV6-2 or TRBV6-3 combines with J gene TRBJ1-5; no reliable D call. This receptor was taken from a woman between 18 and 30 years old with acute or convalescent COVID-19. CDR3 amino acids: CASSYKGRHLSNQPQHF. The CDR3 nucleotides are TGTGCCAGCAGTTACAAAGGGAGACACCTTAGCAATCAGCCCCAGCATTTT.